A single sample gave rise to the 6 T cell receptor beta chains below, sequenced in a study of T-cell reconstitution after alpha-beta-depleted transplantation in children. Findings of the study overall: Counts and diversity of T cells one year after transplant came mostly from newly produced T cells.

Using unique molecular identifiers, the investigators prepared the TCRbeta library. Via MiXCR, TCRdb re-called the PCR reads, giving one row per CDR3 protein. Of around 300,000 distinct CDR3 sequences listed, 6% to 10% are singletons. Antigens for these TCRs are unknown. Sequenced here: peripheral blood, sampled 360 days after TCRalphabeta/CD19-depleted stem cell transplant. The receptor source for this set is a female patient under 10 years old who had a stem cell transplant for Fanconi anemia, so the T cells may come from the graft donor.

The chain carries TRBV11-2 and TRBJ2-7; 7 bases align to TRBD1. V was clipped by 4 bases and J by 2 bases; unmatched bases: 2. CDR1 is SGHAT and CDR2 is FQNNGV in the germline V gene. The CDR3 has 13 amino acids. Here the CDR3 reads CASSSDRAYEQYF. Here the CDR3 DNA reads TGTGCCAGCAGCTCCGACAGGGCCTACGAGCAGTACTTC.

There are many counts of this clonotype. The rearrangement uses TRBV28 and TRBJ2-3; weak D call: TRBD1 (6 bases). CDR3 length: 16 amino acids. The germline V gene has CDR1 MDHEN and CDR2 SYDVKM. Trimming left V 9 bases short and J 2 bases short, with 21 bases between. CDR3 protein: CASKGPTRTVTDTQYF. CDR3 sequence (DNA): TGTGCCAGTAAGGGCCCAACGAGGACAGTCACAGATACGCAGTATTTT.

The gene calls are TRBV5-5 and TRBJ2-5; 12 bases agree with TRBD2. The junction had 11 bases not matched to a gene; V was cut back by 0 bases and J by 5 bases. From germline, CDR1 is SGHKS and CDR2 YYEKEE (reference sequence). The CDR3 length is 18 residues. CDR3 sequence (DNA): TGTGCCAGCAGCTTGGGGCTAGCGGGGGGGCCTTTGAGGGAGACCCAGTACTTC. Translation: CASSLGLAGGPLRETQYF.

This clonotype has at least ten counts. The V gene is TRBV5-1, the J gene TRBJ2-1, with D possibly TRBD1 on 6 matching bases. V was clipped by 2 bases and J by 5 bases, with 11 bases between them. The germline V gene has CDR1 SGHRS and CDR2 YFSETQ. The CDR3 has 14 residues. The CDR3 region is CASSFGSGDNEQFF. CDR3 coding DNA: TGCGCCAGCAGCTTCGGCTCAGGGGACAATGAGCAGTTCTTC.

This clonotype was counted at least ten times. The rearrangement joins TRBV3-1 to TRBJ2-3; D is possibly TRBD2 (5 bases). CDR3 size: 14 residues. From germline, CDR1 is LGHDT and CDR2 YNNKEL (reference sequence). V was pared by 1 base and J by 4 bases, with 9 bases between. The CDR3 DNA follows: TGTGCCAGCAGCCAAGGACCCGGGGCAGATACGCAGTATTTT. Protein: CASSQGPGADTQYF.

This clonotype was recorded many times. The chain combines TRBV4-2 with TRBJ1-1, with D tentatively TRBD1 (5 bases). Germline CDR1 reads LGHNA; CDR2 reads YNFKEQ. This CDR3 region has 15 residues. V was clipped by 0 bases and J by 3 bases, with 11 bases between them. The CDR3 DNA is TGTGCCAGCAGCCAAGATACAGGCTGGGACACTGAAGCTTTCTTT. Its translation: CASSQDTGWDTEAFF.